This T cell receptor beta chain stems from a study of T-cell reconstitution after alpha-beta-depleted transplantation in children. Library preparation (for TCRbeta) was performed with unique molecular identifiers. TCRdb recomputed calls from the PCR reads with MiXCR, one row per CDR3 protein. The data hold around 440,000 distinct CDR3 sequences, with 16% observed a single time. This clonotype was picked up a small number of times. The CDR3 has 13 residues. The germline V gene has CDR1 SGHAT and CDR2 FQNNGV. V shed 1 base and J shed 5 bases, with 8 bases lying between them. The chain combines TRBV11-2 with TRBJ2-5; D is ambiguous. This TCR was recovered from a boy under two years old who had a stem cell transplant for Wiskott-Aldrich syndrome, so the T cells may come from the graft donor. The sequencing used PBMCs, mostly from graft donor cells, collected 360 days after TCRalphabeta/CD19-depleted stem cell transplant. CDR3 nucleotide sequence: TGTGCCAGCAGCTTAGGGCCCTGGGAGACCCAGTACTTC. Protein product: CASSLGPWETQYF.